This T cell receptor beta chain was recorded in a study of T cell responses to AZD1222 COVID-19 vaccine. Study outcomes and limitations: Baseline seropositivity occurred in only a handful of AZD1222 recipients. Among spike-specific TCRs, nearly half reportedly target unmutated variant regions.

The assay was immunoSEQ multiplex PCR, and TCRdb's table has in-frame clones only and misses some. The table has more than 100,000 clones, 86% seen once. About this clone itself: Its antigen is still unknown.

The CDR3 covers 12 residues. CDR1 GTSNPN and CDR2 SVGIG come from the germline V gene (reference sequence). V lost 1 base, J lost 4 bases, and 6 bases lay in between. The sequencing used peripheral blood, collected on day 0 of AZD1222 vaccination. The origin of this receptor is an adult in good health. The chain carries TRBV30 and TRBJ2-3; D might be TRBD2 (6 bases). CDR3 sequence reads: CAWSGLADTQYF. CDR3 in DNA: TGTGCCTGGAGTGGACTAGCAGATACGCAGTATTTT.